These 26 T cell receptor beta chains were sequenced from one sample in a study of blood T cell repertoires in COVID-19. Clones were read by immunoSEQ multiplex PCR, and TCRdb kept only the in-frame ones, dropping some. Of 150,000 to 160,000 clones listed, about 79% are singletons. Sequencing was done on a sample of peripheral blood. These receptors originate from a woman aged 50 to 65 with acute or convalescent COVID-19.

This clone has more than one count but fewer than ten. The V and J genes are TRBV4-2 and TRBJ1-1, with a possible D match to TRBD1 (6 bases). Germline lookup yields CDR1 LGHNA and CDR2 YNFKEQ. Trimming shortened V by 0 bases and J by 5 bases, and 13 bases separated the two germline ends. The CDR3 runs 15 residues. In DNA, the CDR3 is TGTGCCAGCAGCCAAGATGTGGCGGGGGCGACTGAAGCTTTCTTT. It encodes CASSQDVAGATEAFF.

This chain joins TRBV7-2 and TRBJ2-1; D is ambiguous. Trimming stripped 1 base from V and 5 bases from J, with 6 bases between. This CDR3 has 13 amino acids. The germline V gene encodes CDR1 SGHTA and CDR2 FQGNSA. The CDR3 DNA reads as TGTGCCAGCAGCTTAGACAGACACAATGAGCAGTTCTTC. Its protein is CASSLDRHNEQFF.

V gene TRBV9 combines with J gene TRBJ1-5, with 7 bases aligning to TRBD1. The CDR3 runs 15 residues. Looked up from germline, CDR1 is SGDLS and CDR2 is YYNGEE. The V and J ends lost 0 bases and 5 bases, in that order; junction bases with no gene match: 5. CDR3 nucleotides: TGTGCCAGCAGCGTAGAAGGGGGCGTTGATCAGCCCCAGCATTTT. Its translation: CASSVEGGVDQPQHF.

The chain links TRBV4-2 to TRBJ2-5; 14 nucleotides align to TRBD2. Losses at the gene ends were 4 bases for V and 4 bases for J; bases not matched to a gene: 8. Germline loops: CDR1 LGHNA, CDR2 YNFKEQ. The length of the CDR3 is 17 residues. CDR3 sequence: CASSLGLAGGLTETQYF. The CDR3 coding sequence is TGTGCCAGCAGCCTAGGACTAGCGGGAGGTTTGACAGAGACCCAGTACTTC.

The V gene is TRBV4-3, the J gene TRBJ1-2, with D possibly TRBD1 on 5 matching bases. The CDR3 covers 14 residues. V was shortened by 5 bases and J by 7 bases, with 17 bases between the two germline ends. The germline V gene encodes CDR1 LGHNA and CDR2 YSLEER. The CDR3 nucleotides are TGCGCCAGCAGCACGTTCACGGGGGACTCTGGCTACACCTTC. Protein: CASSTFTGDSGYTF.

This clone was picked up a small number of times. This chain uses TRBV7-9 with TRBJ2-5; TRBD1 aligns across 7 bases. This CDR3 spans 13 amino acids. Trimming at V came to 5 bases and at J to 2 bases, leaving 2 bases not matched to a gene. From germline, CDR1 is SEHNR and CDR2 FQNEAQ (reference sequence). Here the CDR3 reads CASSKTGQETQYF. The CDR3 DNA reads TGTGCCAGCAGCAAGACAGGGCAAGAGACCCAGTACTTC.

The rearrangement links TRBV7-3 to TRBJ1-2; the match to TRBD1 covers 7 bases. This CDR3 is 15 amino acids long. Germline assignment: CDR1 SGHTA and CDR2 FQGTGA. J gave up 2 bases and V 0 bases, and 3 bases lay outside the gene matches. Written as DNA, the CDR3 is TGTGCCAGCAGCTTAACGCCGGGACAGAACTATGGCTACACCTTC. Its translation: CASSLTPGQNYGYTF.

This clone was counted only a few times. This chain uses TRBV28 with TRBJ1-1; no clear D gene. Germline V gene lookup returns CDR1 MDHEN and CDR2 SYDVKM. The CDR3 length is 14 residues. V was trimmed by 0 bases and J by 7 bases, leaving 12 bases between them. The CDR3 coding sequence is TGTGCCAGCAGTTTATGGTCATTGAGGCATGAAGCTTTCTTT. Protein product: CASSLWSLRHEAFF.

V is TRBV7-9 and J is TRBJ1-4, with TRBD1 identical over 8 bases. Germline V lookup: CDR1 SEHNR, CDR2 FQNEAQ (reference sequence). With 5 bases clipped from V and 6 bases from J, the junction kept 8 bases outside the gene matches. This CDR3 has 15 residues. CDR3 amino acids: CASSIETGVDEKLFF. The DNA for the CDR3 is TGTGCCAGCAGCATAGAGACAGGGGTTGATGAAAAACTGTTTTTT.

The V gene is TRBV5-6, the J gene TRBJ2-7, with 7 bases fitting TRBD2. The CDR3 is 16 residues long. Germline-derived CDR1 and CDR2 are SGHDT and YYEEEE. Trimming took 0 bases from V and 3 from J; bases not matched to a gene: 9. This chain's CDR3 is CASSLALREVHYEQYF. CDR3 nucleotides: TGTGCCAGCAGCTTGGCCCTACGGGAGGTCCACTACGAGCAGTACTTC.

The CDR3 DNA reads as TGTGCCAGCAGCCCCTACCGCGGCTCCTACAATGAGCAGTTCTTC. It specifies CASSPYRGSYNEQFF. The chain is built from TRBV7-2 and TRBJ2-1; no clear D gene. V lost 5 bases, J lost 0 bases, and 11 bases lay in between. This CDR3 contains 15 residues. Germline V gene lookup returns CDR1 SGHTA and CDR2 FQGNSA.

CDR3 bases: TGCAGCGTTGGGTGGGGGGTAAATCAGCCCCAGCATTTT. This sequence encodes CSVGWGVNQPQHF. This chain uses TRBV29-1 with TRBJ1-5, with a tentative D call TRBD1 (5 bases). CDR3 length equals 13 residues. The germline V gene has CDR1 SQVTM and CDR2 ANQGSEA. Trimming took 4 bases from V and 4 from J, leaving 11 bases between them.

V is TRBV11-2 and J is TRBJ2-1, with a tentative D call TRBD2 (6 bases). The CDR3 is made up of 16 amino acids. From germline, CDR1 is SGHAT and CDR2 FQNNGV. Trimming left V 1 base short and J 0 bases short, with 10 bases between. CDR3 residues: CASSLGSGSSYNEQFF. CDR3 sequence (DNA): TGTGCCAGCAGCTTAGGTAGCGGAAGCTCCTACAATGAGCAGTTCTTC.

The rearrangement joins TRBV5-1 to TRBJ1-1; D is unresolved. V was shortened by 4 bases and J by 1 base, with 5 bases between the two germline ends. The germline V gene encodes CDR1 SGHRS and CDR2 YFSETQ. The CDR3 has 12 residues. CDR3 nucleotide sequence: TGCGCCAGCAGCGGGAGGAACACTGAAGCTTTCTTT. Protein product: CASSGRNTEAFF.

The chain has TRBV3-1 (or the pseudogene TRBV3-2) and TRBJ2-7; 7 bases are shared with TRBD1. J lost 2 bases, V lost 1 base, and 2 bases had no gene match. The CDR3 spans 14 residues. Germline V gives CDR1 LGHDT, CDR2 YNNKEL (reference sequence). CDR3 coding DNA: TGTGCCAGCAGCCAAGCCGGGACAGCCTACGAGCAGTACTTC. As protein: CASSQAGTAYEQYF.

V and J are TRBV2 and TRBJ1-3; D is ambiguous. CDR3 length: 15 amino acids. CDR1 and CDR2 from the germline V gene are SNHLY and FYNNEI. Trimming took off 5 bases at V and 2 bases at J, with 13 bases between the two ends. In DNA, the CDR3 is TGTGCCAGCAGTCAACAGAGAACCCCTGGAAACACCATATATTTT. Amino acid sequence: CASSQQRTPGNTIYF.

In this sample, this clone turned up a few times. The gene calls are TRBV29-1 and TRBJ1-1; the D gene is possibly TRBD1 (6 bases). Germline values: CDR1 SQVTM, CDR2 ANQGSEA. V lost 7 bases and J lost 4, with 16 bases in between. The CDR3 sequence is 13 residues long. DNA for the CDR3: TGCAGCGCAGAACAGGGTGGGGGCACTGAAGCTTTCTTT. Translating it yields CSAEQGGGTEAFF.

The chain is built from TRBV28 and TRBJ2-3; 13 bases are shared with TRBD2. The CDR3 extends over 16 amino acids. The germline gives CDR1 MDHEN, CDR2 SYDVKM. Germline trimming cut 4 bases from V and 4 bases from J; bases unmatched to any gene: 5. CDR3: CASSSRLAGGSDTQYF. The CDR3 bases are TGTGCCAGCAGTTCAAGACTAGCGGGAGGATCAGATACGCAGTATTTT.

This rearrangement joins TRBV28 to TRBJ2-1, with 9 bases fitting TRBD2. CDR3 length: 13 amino acids. The trim removed 4 bases at V and 16 bases at J, leaving 11 bases unmatched. Germline CDR1 MDHEN, CDR2 SYDVKM. The CDR3 sequence: CASSSTTVGLAFF. The CDR3 nucleotides read TGTGCCAGCAGTTCCACCACGGTGGGACTAGCCTTCTTC.

V usage is TRBV6-2 or TRBV6-3 and J usage is TRBJ2-1, with TRBD2 matching over 8 bases. Germline CDR1 and CDR2: MNHEY and SVGEGT. V lost 0 bases and J lost 0; bases outside the gene matches: 4. CDR3 length: 17 residues. CDR3 DNA: TGTGCCAGCAGTTACTCTAGCGGGGCGAGCTCCTACAATGAGCAGTTCTTC. This gives the protein CASSYSSGASSYNEQFF.

This clone was seen just once. The chain joins TRBV3-1 (or the pseudogene TRBV3-2) to TRBJ2-2; D is unresolved. The CDR3 runs 14 residues. Trimming stripped 1 base from V and 5 bases from J, with 8 bases between. Germline V gene data show CDR1 as LGHDT and CDR2 as YNNKEL (reference sequence). The CDR3 loop is CASSQAFLTGELFF. The DNA of the CDR3 is TGTGCCAGCAGCCAAGCGTTTCTGACCGGGGAGCTGTTTTTT.

The chain joins TRBV21-1 to TRBJ2-1; the DNA was not used to check the table's D call, TRBD1. TRBV21-1 is assigned pseudogene status. CDR3 length: 17 residues. The DNA of the CDR3 is TGTGCCAGCAGCAAAAAATTTGGTCAGATACCCTCGAATGAGCAGTTCTTC. Its protein product is CASSKKFGQIPSNEQFF.

Concerning this clone: The same CDR3 is also encoded by other DNA sequences in this sample. V is TRBV9 and J is TRBJ2-1; the match to TRBD2 covers 7 bases. Trimming cost V 4 bases and J 0 bases; bases outside gene matches: 4. Germline CDR1 reads SGDLS; CDR2 reads YYNGEE. This CDR3 contains 15 residues. CDR3 sequence: CASSHGGSSYNEQFF. As DNA, the CDR3 is TGTGCCAGCAGCCACGGGGGGTCCTCCTACAATGAGCAGTTCTTC.

J is TRBJ1-2 and V is TRBV19, with 8 bases matching TRBD1. Germline V gives CDR1 LNHDA, CDR2 SQIVND (reference sequence). CDR3 length equals 12 residues. V was pared by 9 bases and J by 6 bases, with 6 bases of the junction left unmatched. CDR3 amino acids: CASRTGNNGYTF. The CDR3 region has the DNA TGTGCCAGCCGGACAGGGAATAATGGCTACACCTTC.

J is TRBJ2-7 and V is TRBV19; the D gene is possibly TRBD2 (6 bases). From germline, CDR1 is LNHDA and CDR2 SQIVND (reference sequence). Trimming stripped 1 base from V and 9 bases from J, with 16 bases between. This CDR3 has 14 residues. In DNA, the CDR3 is TGTGCCAGTAGTATAGCGGGAGAACGCCCCGGGCAGTACTTC. It encodes CASSIAGERPGQYF.

This rearrangement joins TRBV18 to TRBJ2-7; no firm D call. Deletions cut 2 bases from V and 2 bases from J, with 10 bases between. The CDR3 runs 14 residues. Germline loops: CDR1 KGHSH, CDR2 LQKENI. CDR3 loop: CASSPDLQTYEQYF. CDR3 nucleotide sequence: TGTGCCAGCTCACCAGACTTACAAACCTACGAGCAGTACTTC.